This entry lists 17 T cell receptor beta chains sequenced from one sample in a study of Ad26.COV2.S vaccination and SARS-CoV-2 variants (dated by TCRdb to the early 2020s). Read against the paper, the sample's time point label means: individuals recovered from natural SARS-CoV-2 infection. Library method: the immunoSEQ multiplex PCR assay. TCRdb obtained this table from immuneACCESS and retained in-frame rearrangements with V and J assigned. These tables miss some clones; where compared with another copy, unresolved V genes account for less than half of the shortfall, and the remainder is unexplained. This sample is represented by over 110,000 clones; 75% to 90% of them were singletons. Jointly, the top ten make up 4.5% to 6% of the sample. This sample comprised peripheral blood, obtained after recovery from COVID-19. The receptors were gathered from a human donor who had recovered from COVID-19.

V and J are TRBV7-6 and TRBJ2-1; possible D gene TRBD2, 5 bases. The CDR3 contains 18 residues. The V end was cut by 2 bases, the J end by 0 bases, with 17 bases between. The germline CDR1 and CDR2 sequences are SGHVS and FNYEAQ. Here the CDR3 reads CASSLIVLGESSYNEQFF. CDR3 nucleotides: TGTGCCAGCAGCTTAATAGTGTTGGGAGAGAGCTCCTACAATGAGCAGTTCTTC.

This clone came up once. The chain uses TRBV18 and TRBJ1-2; 7 bases line up with TRBD1. The V gene's germline CDR1 is KGHSH and CDR2 LQKENI. The CDR3 sequence is 13 residues long. V lost 4 bases, J lost 7 bases, and 6 bases stayed unmatched. The CDR3 sequence: CASSRSRGIGYTF. The CDR3, as DNA: TGTGCCAGCTCACGGAGCAGGGGGATTGGCTACACCTTC.

This chain uses TRBV4-3 with TRBJ1-1, with D possibly TRBD1 on 6 matching bases. This CDR3 is 16 amino acids long. Trimming cost V 6 bases and J 1 base, with 18 bases left between them. Germline V gene data show CDR1 as LGHNA and CDR2 as YSLEER. This CDR3 is CASRRSWGHPNTEAFF. The CDR3 bases are TGCGCCAGCAGGAGATCCTGGGGACACCCGAACACTGAAGCTTTCTTT.

The chain joins TRBV23-1 to TRBJ1-6; perhaps TRBD1 as D (6 bases). TRBV23-1 is placed among ORFs of uncertain function. The CDR3 consists of 15 residues. The germline V and J ends were trimmed by 2 bases and 8 bases, with 13 bases remaining between them. CDR3 sequence reads: CASSQHRHRDSPLHF. The CDR3 nucleotides are TGCGCCAGCAGTCAACATCGTCACAGGGATTCACCCCTCCACTTT.

V and J are TRBV4-3 and TRBJ2-7; D is unclear. Per germline, CDR1 LGHNA and CDR2 YSLEER. V was cut by 0 bases and J by 1 base, with 13 bases left in between. This CDR3 comprises 16 residues. In DNA form, the CDR3 reads TGCGCCAGCAGCCAAGATCATCCGGGTCCGTCCTACGAGCAGTACTTC. Encoded protein: CASSQDHPGPSYEQYF.

The CDR3 region is CASGQGSSYEQYF. The CDR3 DNA is TGTGCCAGCGGACAGGGGAGCTCCTACGAGCAGTACTTC. The chain has TRBV18 and TRBJ2-7; 9 bases match TRBD1. The V and J ends lost 8 bases and 0 bases, in that order; junction bases with no gene match: 2. This CDR3 has 13 residues. Germline V gene lookup returns CDR1 KGHSH and CDR2 LQKENI.

This chain uses TRBV20-1 with TRBJ1-2; TRBD1 might be the D (6 bases). Between the trimmed V and J ends, which lost 8 bases and 3 bases, there was a span of 10 bases. The CDR3 sequence is 11 residues long. Germline V gives CDR1 DFQATT, CDR2 SNEGSKA (reference sequence). CDR3 sequence: CSTHRDYGYTF. CDR3 bases: TGCAGTACCCACAGGGACTATGGCTACACCTTC.

This chain connects TRBV27 to TRBJ2-2; TRBD2 agrees at 7 bases. The germline V gene has CDR1 MNHEY and CDR2 SMNVEV (reference sequence). With V trimmed by 2 bases and J by 5 bases, 23 bases remained unmatched. The CDR3 runs 21 residues. The CDR3 DNA is TGTGCCAGCAGTTTACGAGCCCGCGGACTAGATCATTATAGCAGAACCGGGGAGCTGTTTTTT. Amino acids: CASSLRARGLDHYSRTGELFF.

This rearrangement joins TRBV2 to TRBJ2-4; D is undetermined. V was cut by 6 bases and J by 0 bases, with 12 bases left in between. The CDR3 has 15 amino acids. In germline, CDR1 is SNHLY, CDR2 FYNNEI. CDR3 nucleotide sequence: TGTGCCAGCAGCGACATCAAGGGAGCCAAAAACATTCAGTACTTC. This encodes CASSDIKGAKNIQYF.

The chain couples TRBV5-6 to TRBJ2-3; possible D gene TRBD1, 6 bases. Germline V gene sequence: CDR1 SGHDT, CDR2 YYEEEE. The V end was cut by 5 bases, the J end by 2 bases, with 15 bases between. The CDR3 is 15 residues long. The CDR3, as DNA: TGTGCCAGCAGTCGCGGACAGTTATCCACAGATACGCAGTATTTT. Protein: CASSRGQLSTDTQYF.

CDR3 nucleotide sequence: TGTGCCAGCAGCTTGACTACCTCTAGCACAGATACGCAGTATTTT. It encodes CASSLTTSSTDTQYF. This chain links TRBV5-4 with TRBJ2-3; D uncertain. The germline CDR1 and CDR2 sequences are SGHNT and YYREEE (reference sequence). Trimming took off 1 base at V and 0 bases at J, with 9 bases between the two ends. The CDR3 is 15 amino acids.

The J gene is TRBJ2-1, the V gene TRBV27; 15 nucleotides align to TRBD2. This CDR3 is 15 amino acids long. Trimming cost V 5 bases and J 8 bases; bases outside gene matches: 4. CDR1 and CDR2 from the germline V gene are MNHEY and SMNVEV (reference sequence). The CDR3 loop reads CASSPGLAGGDEQFF. The CDR3 DNA sequence: TGTGCCAGCAGTCCGGGACTAGCGGGGGGAGATGAGCAGTTCTTC.

This chain joins TRBV19 and TRBJ2-1, with D possibly being TRBD1 (6 bases). V shed 4 bases and J shed 6 bases, with 16 bases lying between them. Germline V lookup: CDR1 LNHDA, CDR2 SQIVND (reference sequence). This CDR3 comprises 15 residues. The CDR3, as DNA: TGTGCCAGTAGTAACGGGGCAGGGGCCGGCAATGAGCAGTTCTTC. Amino acids: CASSNGAGAGNEQFF. The entire variable domain, with the rest obtained from reference TRBV19 and TRBJ2-1, is as follows: DGGITQSPKYLFRKEGQNVTLSCEQNLNHDAMYWYRQDPGQGLRLIYYSQIVNDFQKGDIAEGYSVSREKKESFPLTVTSAQKNPTAFYLCASSNGAGAGNEQFFGPGTRLTVL.

The genes are TRBV7-2 and TRBJ1-2, with D unclear. Trimming stripped 5 bases from V and 3 bases from J, with 7 bases between. CDR3 size: 12 residues. In germline, CDR1 is SGHTA, CDR2 FQGNSA. The CDR3 loop reads CASSQNHYGYTF. CDR3 coding DNA: TGTGCCAGCAGCCAGAACCACTATGGCTACACCTTC.

The gene calls are TRBV19 and TRBJ1-1, with a possible D match to TRBD1 (5 bases). The CDR3 is 15 amino acids. The germline gives CDR1 LNHDA, CDR2 SQIVND (reference sequence). Trimming removed 1 base from V and 0 bases from J, with 9 bases in between. The CDR3 here is CASSIGDRLNTEAFF. CDR3 nucleotide sequence: TGTGCCAGTAGTATAGGGGACCGCTTGAACACTGAAGCTTTCTTT. Complete variable domain (other parts from reference TRBV19 and TRBJ1-1): DGGITQSPKYLFRKEGQNVTLSCEQNLNHDAMYWYRQDPGQGLRLIYYSQIVNDFQKGDIAEGYSVSREKKESFPLTVTSAQKNPTAFYLCASSIGDRLNTEAFFGQGTRLTVV.

Note on this clone: The DNA is omitted, as the CDR3 cannot be located on it reliably, and the CDR3 follows TCRdb's listing. V and J are TRBV21-1 and TRBJ2-5; the tabulated D call, TRBD1, remains unverified against the DNA. TRBV21-1 is a recognized pseudogene. 15 amino acids form the CDR3, both terminal residues included. CDR3 residues: CASSKVGQGAETQYF.

This clone was observed a single time. The CDR3 DNA reads as TGTGCCAGCAGTACTTGGGGGGTAGGGGGCAATCAGCCCCAGCATTTT. It yields the protein CASSTWGVGGNQPQHF. The chain recombines TRBV6-2 or TRBV6-3 with TRBJ1-5; D possibly corresponds to TRBD1 (5 bases). The CDR3 is 16 amino acids. Germline V lookup: CDR1 MNHEY, CDR2 SVGEGT. The V end was cut by 5 bases, the J end by 2 bases, with 16 bases between.